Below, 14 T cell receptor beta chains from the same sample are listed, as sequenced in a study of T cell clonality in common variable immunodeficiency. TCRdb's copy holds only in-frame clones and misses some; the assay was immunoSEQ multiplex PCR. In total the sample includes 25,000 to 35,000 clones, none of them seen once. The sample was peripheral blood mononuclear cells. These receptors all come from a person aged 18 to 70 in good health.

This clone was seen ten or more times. Partial CDR3 DNA: TGTGCCAGCAGCTTACAGGCGACAGGGCGCGCGGAG. It codes for CASSLQATGRAE. The CDR3 reads in full as CASSLQATGRAELFF. V is TRBV7-3 and J is TRBJ2-2; 7 nucleotides match TRBD1. The CDR3 end lies 3 residues beyond the end of the read and is filled in from the germline J gene. With V trimmed by 2 bases and J by 10 bases, 10 bases remained unmatched. The CDR3 loop spans 15 amino acids. In germline, CDR1 is SGHTA, CDR2 FQGTGA.

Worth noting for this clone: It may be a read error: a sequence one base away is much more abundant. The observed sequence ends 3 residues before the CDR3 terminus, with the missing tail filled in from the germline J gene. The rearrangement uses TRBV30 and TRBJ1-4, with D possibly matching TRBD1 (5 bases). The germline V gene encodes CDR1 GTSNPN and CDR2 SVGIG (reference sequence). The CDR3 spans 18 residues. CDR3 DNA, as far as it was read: TGTGCCTGGAGTGTTTGGGCAGCTGCCCTTTCTGGGGCCAACGTA. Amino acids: CAWSVWAAALSGANV. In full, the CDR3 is CAWSVWAAALSGANVLFF.

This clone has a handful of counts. The part of the CDR3 DNA that was read is TGTGCCAGCAGCTCGGAACAGGGTCAAGAGACC. Translation gives CASSSEQGQET. The whole CDR3 is CASSSEQGQETQYF. The V and J genes are TRBV5-6 and TRBJ2-5, with D possibly being TRBD1 (6 bases). Coverage ceases 3 residues before the CDR3 finishes, and the germline J gene fills in the end. Germline V CDR1 and CDR2: SGHDT, YYEEEE. This CDR3 has 14 amino acids. Trimming stripped 3 bases from V and 2 bases from J, with 11 bases between.

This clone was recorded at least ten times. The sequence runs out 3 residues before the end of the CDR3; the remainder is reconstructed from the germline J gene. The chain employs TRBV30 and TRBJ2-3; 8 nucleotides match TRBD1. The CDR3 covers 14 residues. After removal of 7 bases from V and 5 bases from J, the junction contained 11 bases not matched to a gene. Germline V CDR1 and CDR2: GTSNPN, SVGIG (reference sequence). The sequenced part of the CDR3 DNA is TGTGCCTTCCCCCGGACAGGGCGAGGAGATACG. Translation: CAFPRTGRGDT. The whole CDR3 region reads CAFPRTGRGDTQYF.

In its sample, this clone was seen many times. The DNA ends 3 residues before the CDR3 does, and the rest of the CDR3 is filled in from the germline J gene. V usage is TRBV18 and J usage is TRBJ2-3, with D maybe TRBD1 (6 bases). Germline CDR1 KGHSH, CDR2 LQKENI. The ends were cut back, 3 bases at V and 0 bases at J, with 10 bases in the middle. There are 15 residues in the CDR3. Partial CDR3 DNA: TGTGCCAGCTCACCGACAGGTTCTAGCACAGATACG. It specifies CASSPTGSSTDT. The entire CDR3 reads CASSPTGSSTDTQYF.

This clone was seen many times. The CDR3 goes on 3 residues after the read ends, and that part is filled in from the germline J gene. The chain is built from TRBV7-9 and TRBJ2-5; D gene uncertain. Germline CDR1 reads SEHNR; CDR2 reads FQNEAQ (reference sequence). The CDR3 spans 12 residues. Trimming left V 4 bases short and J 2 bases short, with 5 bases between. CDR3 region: CASSSYQETQYF. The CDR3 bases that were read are TGTGCCAGCAGCTCCTATCAAGAGACC.

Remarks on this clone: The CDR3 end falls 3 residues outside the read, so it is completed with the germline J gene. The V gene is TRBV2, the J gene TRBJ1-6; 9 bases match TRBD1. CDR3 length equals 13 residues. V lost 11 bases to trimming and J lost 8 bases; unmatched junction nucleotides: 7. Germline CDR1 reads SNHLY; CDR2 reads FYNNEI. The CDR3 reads CAEGRQGDSPLHF. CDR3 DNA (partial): TGTGCCGAGGGGAGACAGGGGGATTCACCC. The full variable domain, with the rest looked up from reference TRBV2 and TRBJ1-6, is EPEVTQTPSHQVTQMGQEVILRCVPISNHLYFYWYRQILGQKVEFLVSFYNNEISEKSEIFDDQFSVERPDGSNFTLKIRSTKLEDSAMYFCAEGRQGDSPLHFGNGTRLTVT.

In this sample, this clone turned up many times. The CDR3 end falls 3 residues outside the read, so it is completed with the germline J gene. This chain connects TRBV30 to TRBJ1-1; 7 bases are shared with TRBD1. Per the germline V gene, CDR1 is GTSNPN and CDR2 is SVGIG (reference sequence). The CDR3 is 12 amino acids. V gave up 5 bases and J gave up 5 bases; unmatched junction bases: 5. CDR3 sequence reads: CAWATGETEAFF. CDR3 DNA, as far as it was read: TGTGCCTGGGCCACAGGGGAAACTGAA.

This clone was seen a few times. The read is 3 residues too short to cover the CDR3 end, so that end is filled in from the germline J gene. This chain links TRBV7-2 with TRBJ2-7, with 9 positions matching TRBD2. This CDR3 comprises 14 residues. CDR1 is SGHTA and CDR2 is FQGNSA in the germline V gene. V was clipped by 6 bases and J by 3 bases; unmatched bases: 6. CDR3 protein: CASSYSGRVYEQYF. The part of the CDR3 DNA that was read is TGTGCCAGCAGTTATAGCGGGAGAGTCTACGAG.

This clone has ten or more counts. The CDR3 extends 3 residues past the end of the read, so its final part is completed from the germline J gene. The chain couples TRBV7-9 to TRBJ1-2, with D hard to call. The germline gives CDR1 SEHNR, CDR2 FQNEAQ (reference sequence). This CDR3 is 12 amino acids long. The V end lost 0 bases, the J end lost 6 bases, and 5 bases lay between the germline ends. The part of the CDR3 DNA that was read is TGTGCCAGCAGCTTAGCTGGGCATGGC. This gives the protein CASSLAGHG. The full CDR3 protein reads CASSLAGHGYTF.

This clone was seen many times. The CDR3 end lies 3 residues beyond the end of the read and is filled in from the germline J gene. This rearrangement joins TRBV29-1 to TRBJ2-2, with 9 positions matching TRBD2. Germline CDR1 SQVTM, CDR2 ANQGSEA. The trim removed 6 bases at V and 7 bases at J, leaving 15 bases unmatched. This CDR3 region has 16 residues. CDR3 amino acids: CSVTTGGRALGGELFF. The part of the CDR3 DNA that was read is TGCAGCGTGACCACGGGCGGGAGGGCCTTGGGCGGGGAG.

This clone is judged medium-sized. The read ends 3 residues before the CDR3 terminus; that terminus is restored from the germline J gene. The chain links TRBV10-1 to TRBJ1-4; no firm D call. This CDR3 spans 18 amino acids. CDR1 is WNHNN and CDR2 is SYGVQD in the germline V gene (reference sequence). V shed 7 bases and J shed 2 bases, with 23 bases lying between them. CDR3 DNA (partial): TGCGCCAGCATTTTGCGGGCCAACTACCTTGGGACTAATGAAAAA. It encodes CASILRANYLGTNEK. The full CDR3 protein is CASILRANYLGTNEKLFF.

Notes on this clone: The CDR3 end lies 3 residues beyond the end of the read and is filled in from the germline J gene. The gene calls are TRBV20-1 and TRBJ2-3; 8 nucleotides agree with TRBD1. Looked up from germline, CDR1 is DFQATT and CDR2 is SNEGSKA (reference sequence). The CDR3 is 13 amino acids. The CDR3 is CSARGPSSQPQYF. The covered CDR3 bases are TGCAGTGCCAGGGGGCCTAGCAGTCAGCCG.

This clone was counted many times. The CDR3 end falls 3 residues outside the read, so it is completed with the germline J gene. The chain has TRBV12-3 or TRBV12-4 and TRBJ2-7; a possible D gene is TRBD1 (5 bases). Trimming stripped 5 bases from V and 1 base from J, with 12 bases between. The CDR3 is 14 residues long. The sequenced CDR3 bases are TGTGCCAGCAGTAAGGGGTTTGAGTCCTACGAG. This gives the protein CASSKGFESYE. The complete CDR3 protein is CASSKGFESYEQYF.